Following are 8 T cell receptor beta chains from one sample sequenced in a study of vaccination and CD4 T cells after COVID-19. The treatment is: roughly 11-day PBMC culture with coronavirus spike peptide pools or control peptides (ViraFEST assay). Sequenced with the Oncomine TCR Beta short-read assay was DNA taken from cultured CD4+ T cells. One entry per CDR3 protein results from TCRdb running MiXCR on the PCR reads. Of tens of thousands of distinct CDR3 sequences in the sample, around 50% are singletons; the top ten hold roughly 30%. No antigen has been identified for these receptors. The sequencing used CD4+ T cells from blood, cultured in vitro, collected before SARS-CoV-2 vaccination. The receptors derive from a human donor who received a COVID-19 vaccine.

This clonotype was counted only a few times. The genes are TRBV7-9 and TRBJ1-1, with unresolved D. Trimming left V 2 bases short and J 3 bases short, with 4 bases between. Per germline, CDR1 SEHNR and CDR2 FQNEAQ (reference sequence). This CDR3 has 12 residues. The DNA for the CDR3 is TGTGCCAGCAGCTTATCCTACACTGAAGCTTTCTTT. It is translated as CASSLSYTEAFF.

The V call is TRBV7-2, the J call TRBJ1-5, with TRBD1 matching 9 bases. The CDR3 sequence is 15 residues long. CDR1 SGHTA and CDR2 FQGNSA come from the germline V gene. V lost 5 bases to trimming and J lost 1 base; unmatched junction nucleotides: 3. The CDR3 spells CASSPGTGSNQPQHF. CDR3 in DNA: TGTGCCAGCAGCCCCGGGACAGGGAGCAATCAGCCCCAGCATTTT.

The genes are TRBV7-9 and TRBJ1-2, with 7 bases identical to TRBD1. This CDR3 has 16 amino acids. Germline values: CDR1 SEHNR, CDR2 FQNEAQ (reference sequence). Losses at the gene ends were 5 bases for V and 2 bases for J; bases not matched to a gene: 11. In DNA, the CDR3 is TGTGCCAGCAGCCCCCCGGAGGGGGCGCGGAACTATGGCTACACCTTC. It encodes CASSPPEGARNYGYTF.

This chain connects TRBV20-1 to TRBJ2-1, with D uncertain. The ends were cut back, 3 bases at V and 6 bases at J, with 9 bases in the middle. Per germline, CDR1 DFQATT and CDR2 SNEGSKA (reference sequence). The CDR3 is 12 residues long. The chain's CDR3 is CSASPYGNEQFF. Here the CDR3 DNA reads TGCAGTGCTAGTCCGTATGGCAATGAGCAGTTCTTC.

This clonotype appeared a few times. This rearrangement joins TRBV24-1 to TRBJ2-5; 8 bases map to TRBD2. The CDR3 is made up of 15 amino acids. Germline CDR1 and CDR2: KGHDR and SFDVKD. The ends lost 5 bases at V and 2 bases at J; junction bases unmatched: 6. The CDR3 DNA follows: TGTGCCACCAGTGTTTACGGGGGGGGTCAAGAGACCCAGTACTTC. This encodes CATSVYGGGQETQYF.

The chain couples TRBV19 to TRBJ2-5; D remains unclear. There are 11 residues in the CDR3. V was pared by 5 bases and J by 5 bases, with 6 bases between. The germline V gene has CDR1 LNHDA and CDR2 SQIVND (reference sequence). The CDR3 DNA reads as TGTGCCAGTAGTTTGGGGGAGACCCAGTACTTC. Its translation: CASSLGETQYF.

This clonotype was observed a few times. This rearrangement joins TRBV19 to TRBJ1-6; D might be TRBD1 (5 bases). The CDR3 length is 15 residues. V shed 5 bases and J shed 8 bases, with 16 bases lying between them. The germline V gene has CDR1 LNHDA and CDR2 SQIVND (reference sequence). Written as DNA, the CDR3 is TGTGCCAGTAGTTTGTACGGGGCTGTGGATTCACCCCTCCACTTT. This gives the protein CASSLYGAVDSPLHF.

This clonotype was seen only a few times. V is TRBV5-4 and J is TRBJ2-3; no clear D gene. CDR1 and CDR2 from the germline V gene are SGHNT and YYREEE (reference sequence). The CDR3 is 12 residues long. Trimming shortened V by 0 bases and J by 4 bases, and 3 bases separated the two germline ends. CDR3 sequence (DNA): TGTGCCAGCAGCTTGGTCCCAGATACGCAGTATTTT. It translates to CASSLVPDTQYF.